This T cell receptor beta chain was captured by sequencing in a study of technical replicates of blood from several donors. Method: immunoSEQ multiplex PCR; TCRdb's copy keeps in-frame clones and lacks some. The table has roughly 100,000 clones, just under 95% seen once. Germline CDR1 reads MDHEN; CDR2 reads SYDVKM. CDR3 length equals 17 residues. The V gene end was trimmed by 3 bases and the J gene end by 5 bases; junction bases not matched to a gene: 13. This clonotype was obtained from a human donor in good health. Source material: T cells isolated from PBMCs. The V gene is TRBV28, the J gene TRBJ2-1, with TRBD2 matching 7 bases. In DNA, the CDR3 is TGTGCCAGCAGTTTTTTGGGAATGAGCGGGAAACACAATGAGCAGTTCTTC. Protein product: CASSFLGMSGKHNEQFF.